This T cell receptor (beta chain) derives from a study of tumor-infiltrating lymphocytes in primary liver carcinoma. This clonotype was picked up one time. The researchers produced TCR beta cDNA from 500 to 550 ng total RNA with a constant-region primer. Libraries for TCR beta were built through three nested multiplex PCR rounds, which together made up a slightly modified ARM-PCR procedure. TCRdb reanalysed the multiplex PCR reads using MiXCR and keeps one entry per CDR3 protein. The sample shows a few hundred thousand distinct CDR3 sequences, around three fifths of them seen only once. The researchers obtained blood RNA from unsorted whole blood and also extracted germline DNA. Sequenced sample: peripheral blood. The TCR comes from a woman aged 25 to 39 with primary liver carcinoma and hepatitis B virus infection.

CDR3 nucleotide sequence: TGTGCCAGCAGTCCCCGATCGATAGCGTCCGGGGAGCTGTTTTTT. This translates into CASSPRSIASGELFF. The V call is TRBV28, the J call TRBJ2-2, with a tentative D call TRBD2 (5 bases). With 5 bases removed from V and 6 bases from J, the gap between germline ends came to 16 bases. The germline V gene has CDR1 MDHEN and CDR2 SYDVKM. CDR3 length: 15 residues.